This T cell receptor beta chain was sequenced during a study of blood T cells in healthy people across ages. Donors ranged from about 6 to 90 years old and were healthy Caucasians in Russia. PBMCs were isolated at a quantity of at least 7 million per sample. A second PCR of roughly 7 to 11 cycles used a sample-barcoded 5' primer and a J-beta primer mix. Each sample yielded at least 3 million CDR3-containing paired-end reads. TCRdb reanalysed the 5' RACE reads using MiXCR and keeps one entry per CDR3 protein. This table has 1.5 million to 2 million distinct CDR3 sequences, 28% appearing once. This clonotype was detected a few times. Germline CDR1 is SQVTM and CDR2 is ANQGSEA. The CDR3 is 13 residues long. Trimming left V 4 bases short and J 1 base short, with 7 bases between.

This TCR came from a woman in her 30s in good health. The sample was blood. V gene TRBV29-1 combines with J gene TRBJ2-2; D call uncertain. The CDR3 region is CSVGSWNTGELFF. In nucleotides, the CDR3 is TGCAGCGTTGGAAGCTGGAACACCGGGGAGCTGTTTTTT.